The next 27 T cell receptor beta chains were all read from a single sample in a study of PD-1 blockade in classical Hodgkin lymphoma. Measured with immunoSEQ multiplex PCR; TCRdb has only the in-frame clones, and not every one. Of roughly 68,000 clones in the sample, 93% were seen once. The time point here: newly diagnosed, previously untreated cHL patient sample. The sequencing sample was made of peripheral blood mononuclear cells (PBMCs). The receptors originated from a human donor with classical Hodgkin lymphoma.

The chain employs TRBV7-9 and TRBJ1-2; D is undetermined. CDR3 length: 15 residues. Per the germline V gene, CDR1 is SEHNR and CDR2 is FQNEAQ (reference sequence). V lost 0 bases and J 2 bases, leaving 10 bases between the germline ends. The CDR3 DNA reads as TGTGCCAGCAGCTTAGCGCTTATCATCAACTATGGCTACACCTTC. Amino acids: CASSLALIINYGYTF.

The genes are TRBV15 and TRBJ1-2; D ambiguous. The V and J ends lost 2 bases and 2 bases respectively, with 9 bases between them. CDR1 and CDR2 from the germline V gene are LNHNV and YYDKDF (reference sequence). The length of the CDR3 is 14 residues. CDR3: CATSRTPENYGYTF. The CDR3 nucleotides are TGTGCCACCAGCAGAACGCCGGAAAACTATGGCTACACCTTC.

This clone came up once. The chain is built from TRBV18 and TRBJ1-1; D is perhaps TRBD1 (5 bases). From germline, CDR1 is KGHSH and CDR2 LQKENI. V was cut by 1 base and J by 0 bases, with 9 bases left in between. The CDR3 covers 15 residues. CDR3 protein: CASSPLEGMNTEAFF. CDR3 in DNA: TGTGCCAGCTCACCACTGGAGGGGATGAACACTGAAGCTTTCTTT.

The rearrangement joins TRBV7-7 to TRBJ2-3, with D possibly TRBD2 on 7 matching bases. Between the trimmed V and J ends, which lost 2 bases and 4 bases, there was a span of 13 bases. The germline gives CDR1 SSHAT, CDR2 FNYEAQ (reference sequence). This CDR3 region has 15 residues. Here the CDR3 DNA reads TGTGCCAGCAGCTTATCCGGCGGGGGCGCAGATACGCAGTATTTT. Translating gives CASSLSGGGADTQYF.

The genes are TRBV18 and TRBJ2-1; 7 bases line up with TRBD2. The CDR3 length is 15 residues. Germline CDR1 KGHSH, CDR2 LQKENI. V shed 3 bases, J shed 3 bases, and the junction held 5 bases outside the gene matches. CDR3 protein: CASSPTQRGYNEQFF. The CDR3 region has the DNA TGTGCCAGCTCACCTACTCAGCGGGGCTACAATGAGCAGTTCTTC.

The V call is TRBV6-1, the J call TRBJ1-6; no definite D call. The CDR3 is 15 residues long. Germline lookup yields CDR1 MNHNS and CDR2 SASEGT. V was shortened by 4 bases and J by 6 bases, with 13 bases between the two germline ends. The CDR3 here is CASSVVPSGNSPLHF. The CDR3 DNA is TGTGCCAGCAGTGTGGTACCTAGTGGTAATTCACCCCTCCACTTT.

The chain combines TRBV5-4 with TRBJ1-2, with a possible D match to TRBD1 (6 bases). The CDR3 covers 15 residues. V shed 0 bases and J shed 8 bases, with 17 bases lying between them. In germline, CDR1 is SGHNT, CDR2 YYREEE (reference sequence). Here the CDR3 reads CASSLDPRGYEGYTF. The CDR3 DNA reads as TGTGCCAGCAGCTTGGACCCCAGGGGATATGAGGGCTACACCTTC.

The V call is TRBV15, the J call TRBJ1-4, with D possibly being TRBD1 (6 bases). Trimming took 0 bases from V and 7 from J, leaving 18 bases between them. The CDR3 length is 17 residues. CDR1 LNHNV and CDR2 YYDKDF come from the germline V gene (reference sequence). DNA for the CDR3: TGTGCCACCAGCAGAGATCTGAAGGGCAGGGGAAGTGAAAAACTGTTTTTT. Its protein is CATSRDLKGRGSEKLFF.

The chain links TRBV10-3 to TRBJ2-5; 11 nucleotides match TRBD2. CDR3 length equals 18 residues. Germline values: CDR1 ENHRY, CDR2 SYGVKD. V lost 11 bases and J lost 0; bases outside the gene matches: 17. CDR3 in DNA: TGTGCCTCACCCTTTAGCGGGAGGGCCTTTTTAGACCAAGAGACCCAGTACTTC. It codes for CASPFSGRAFLDQETQYF.

The V call is TRBV29-1, the J call TRBJ2-7; D call uncertain. The CDR3 extends over 12 amino acids. From germline, CDR1 is SQVTM and CDR2 ANQGSEA. Trimming stripped 4 bases from V and 0 bases from J, with 7 bases between. CDR3 DNA sequence: TGCAGCGTTGGACTGTACTCCTACGAGCAGTACTTC. Encoded protein: CSVGLYSYEQYF.

The CDR3 bases are TGTGCCTGGAATCCAGGGCGAACAATGAACAATGAGCAGTTCTTC. It codes for CAWNPGRTMNNEQFF. The J gene is TRBJ2-1, the V gene TRBV30; a weak D match, TRBD1 (5 bases). Between the trimmed V and J ends, which lost 4 bases and 5 bases, there was a span of 18 bases. The CDR3 consists of 15 residues. Germline loops: CDR1 GTSNPN, CDR2 SVGIG (reference sequence).

This sequence joins TRBV10-3 and TRBJ2-5, with a possible D match to TRBD1 (7 bases). The CDR3 length is 15 residues. The V end was cut by 0 bases, the J end by 5 bases, with 13 bases between. Germline values: CDR1 ENHRY, CDR2 SYGVKD. CDR3 amino acids: CAISESEEGAETQYF. The DNA for the CDR3 is TGTGCCATCAGTGAGTCTGAGGAGGGGGCTGAGACCCAGTACTTC.

This chain connects TRBV7-2 to TRBJ2-3; 9 bases align to TRBD2. This CDR3 is built from 17 residues. Germline values: CDR1 SGHTA, CDR2 FQGNSA. V lost 1 base and J lost 6; bases outside the gene matches: 11. CDR3 DNA sequence: TGTGCCAGCAGCTTAGTAGGCGCGGGAGGGCTTAGGGATACGCAGTATTTT. Protein sequence: CASSLVGAGGLRDTQYF.

The chain carries TRBV7-6 and TRBJ1-5; D is undetermined. The CDR3 runs to 14 residues. CDR1 is SGHVS and CDR2 is FNYEAQ in the germline V gene. V shed 1 base and J shed 5 bases, with 9 bases lying between them. CDR3 nucleotide sequence: TGTGCCAGCAGCTTAGGAGGGTATGATCAGCCCCAGCATTTT. The encoded protein is CASSLGGYDQPQHF.

The genes are TRBV10-1 and TRBJ1-6; D is unclear. Germline V lookup: CDR1 WNHNN, CDR2 SYGVQD (reference sequence). The CDR3 runs to 16 residues. Trimming shortened V by 8 bases and J by 2 bases, and 16 bases separated the two germline ends. CDR3 nucleotide sequence: TGCGCCAGCGCTTCAGAAGGGCAGACCTATAATTCACCCCTCCACTTT. It specifies CASASEGQTYNSPLHF.

The chain combines TRBV4-1 with TRBJ2-3; D remains ambiguous. Trimming removed 6 bases from V and 0 bases from J, with 10 bases in between. In germline, CDR1 is MGHRA, CDR2 YSYEKL. This CDR3 is built from 14 residues. Here the CDR3 DNA reads TGCGCCAGCAGTCTAACGTCTAGCACAGATACGCAGTATTTT. It encodes CASSLTSSTDTQYF.

This clone appeared a single time. V is TRBV7-2 and J is TRBJ2-7; TRBD2 matches at 10 bases. This CDR3 is built from 18 residues. Germline values: CDR1 SGHTA, CDR2 FQGNSA. The V segment lost 0 bases and the J segment 7 bases; nucleotides outside the gene matches: 15. This CDR3 reads CASSLARASGRSQGEQYF. In nucleotides, the CDR3 is TGTGCCAGCAGCTTAGCCAGGGCTAGCGGGAGATCGCAGGGGGAGCAGTACTTC. Filled out from reference TRBV7-2 and TRBJ2-7, the complete variable domain reads GAGVSQSPSNKVTEKGKDVELRCDPISGHTALYWYRQSLGQGLEFLIYFQGNSAPDKSGLPSDRFSAERTGGSVSTLTIQRTQQEDSAVYLCASSLARASGRSQGEQYFGPGTRLTVT.

The chain is built from TRBV7-2 and TRBJ2-7; 7 bases are shared with TRBD1. The trim removed 1 base at V and 1 base at J, leaving 4 bases unmatched. CDR1 SGHTA and CDR2 FQGNSA come from the germline V gene. The length of the CDR3 is 15 residues. In DNA, the CDR3 is TGTGCCAGCAGCTTAGGACAGGGTGAATCCTACGAGCAGTACTTC. It specifies CASSLGQGESYEQYF.

The chain couples TRBV19 to TRBJ2-7; 7 bases are shared with TRBD1. V was pared by 0 bases and J by 3 bases, with 8 bases of the junction left unmatched. This CDR3 contains 16 residues. The germline gives CDR1 LNHDA, CDR2 SQIVND (reference sequence). This CDR3 is CASSIDLGGSHYEQYF. The DNA of the CDR3 is TGTGCCAGTAGTATAGACCTAGGGGGCTCCCACTACGAGCAGTACTTC.

This sequence joins TRBV7-9 and TRBJ1-4; D gene unclear. Germline V gives CDR1 SEHNR, CDR2 FQNEAQ (reference sequence). CDR3 length: 13 residues. Trimming cost V 5 bases and J 8 bases, with 12 bases left between them. The CDR3 coding sequence is TGTGCCAGCAGCCCCTGGGATCTAGAAAAACTGTTTTTT. This codes for CASSPWDLEKLFF. Full variable domain (remainder filled in from reference TRBV7-9 and TRBJ1-4): DTGVSQNPRHKITKRGQNVTFRCDPISEHNRLYWYRQTLGQGPEFLTYFQNEAQLEKSRLLSDRFSAERPKGSFSTLEIQRTEQGDSAMYLCASSPWDLEKLFFGSGTQLSVL.

This rearrangement joins TRBV5-4 to TRBJ1-5, with D uncertain. In germline, CDR1 is SGHNT, CDR2 YYREEE (reference sequence). Trimming took 2 bases from V and 0 from J, leaving 3 bases between them. CDR3 length equals 13 residues. The DNA for the CDR3 is TGTGCCAGCAGCTTTGATAGCAATCAGCCCCAGCATTTT. It is translated as CASSFDSNQPQHF.

CDR3 loop: CASSFTGTATYGYTF. CDR3 sequence (DNA): TGTGCCAGCAGCTTTACCGGGACAGCGACCTATGGCTACACCTTC. The genes are TRBV5-8 and TRBJ1-2, with 7 nucleotides matching TRBD1. The CDR3 sequence is 15 residues long. Trimming cost V 2 bases and J 4 bases; bases outside gene matches: 8. Germline CDR1 is SGHTS and CDR2 is YDEGEE.

The chain links TRBV6-1 to TRBJ1-2, with a possible D match to TRBD1 (6 bases). Germline V gene lookup returns CDR1 MNHNS and CDR2 SASEGT. Trimming removed 6 bases at V and 5 bases at J, with 10 bases between. The CDR3 loop spans 12 amino acids. The CDR3 here is CASRIQGYGYTF. Here the CDR3 DNA reads TGTGCCAGCAGGATCCAGGGGTATGGCTACACCTTC.

The rearrangement uses TRBV5-1 and TRBJ1-2; D not resolved. Deletions cut 0 bases from V and 4 bases from J, with 10 bases between. The CDR3 totals 14 residues. The germline V gene has CDR1 SGHRS and CDR2 YFSETQ. CDR3 coding DNA: TGCGCCAGCAGCTTGGAGGGAGGAGTCTATGGCTACACCTTC. Amino acids: CASSLEGGVYGYTF.

V usage is TRBV2 and J usage is TRBJ2-1; D gene ambiguous. V was trimmed by 8 bases and J by 5 bases, leaving 7 bases between them. Looked up from germline, CDR1 is SNHLY and CDR2 is FYNNEI. CDR3 size: 11 residues. Here the CDR3 DNA reads TGTGCCAGCTCAGGTAACAATGAGCAGTTCTTC. It is translated as CASSGNNEQFF.

CDR3 sequence reads: CASSLVGGQVNTEAFF. The DNA of the CDR3 is TGTGCCAGCAGCTTAGTCGGGGGGCAGGTGAACACTGAAGCTTTCTTT. The gene calls are TRBV11-2 and TRBJ1-1; TRBD1 might be the D (6 bases). The CDR3 extends over 16 amino acids. V lost 1 base to trimming and J lost 0 bases, with 12 bases between them. Germline CDR1 and CDR2: SGHAT and FQNNGV.

This chain uses TRBV6-5 with TRBJ2-7, with 12 bases fitting TRBD1. With 6 bases clipped from V and 3 bases from J, the junction kept 3 bases outside the gene matches. The length of the CDR3 is 14 residues. Germline lookup yields CDR1 MNHEY and CDR2 SVGAGI. Here the CDR3 DNA reads TGTGCCAGCAGGGGGACAGGGGGCTTCTACGAGCAGTACTTC. It codes for CASRGTGGFYEQYF.